This T cell receptor (beta chain) was observed in a study of Ad26.COV2.S vaccination and SARS-CoV-2 variants. The CDR3 runs to 14 residues. Germline CDR1 is SEHNR and CDR2 is FQNEAQ (reference sequence). The V and J ends lost 0 bases and 11 bases, in that order; junction bases with no gene match: 10. Noted treatment: 15 to 20 received Ad26.COV2.S at low or high dose, single or two shots; roughly five received placebo; per-sample allocation not given. Material that was analyzed had been drawn on day 63 after the first vaccine or placebo injection. A Boston donor was an adult aged 18-55 years. The assay was immunoSEQ multiplex PCR, and TCRdb's table has in-frame clones only and misses some. This table holds hundreds of thousands of clones, roughly 90% found once.

The chain has TRBV7-9 and TRBJ2-7, with 7 bases that match TRBD2. The source of this sequence is a person between 18 and 65 years old who received the Ad26.COV2.S COVID-19 vaccine or a placebo. The sequencing used peripheral blood, collected in a trial of Ad26.COV2.S vaccine versus placebo. The CDR3 reads CASSLAAGEGRKYF. CDR3 DNA sequence: TGTGCCAGCAGCTTAGCGGCGGGAGAAGGGAGGAAGTACTTC.